This T cell receptor beta chain was sequenced for a study of beta chain features in type 1 diabetes. Findings and caveats of the study: VDJ junctions from type 1 diabetes patients carried fewer insertions and larger deletions. A closer apparent resemblance between naive, central memory and Treg TCRB repertoires was seen in patients than in healthy donors. TCRB rearrangement may or may not be influenced by HLA type; here this remained unresolved.

Concerning this clone itself: What it recognizes is unknown. This same CDR3 is encoded by further DNA sequences in the sample.

Trimming shortened V by 3 bases and J by 4 bases, and 13 bases separated the two germline ends. This CDR3 is 13 amino acids long. CDR1 and CDR2 (germline): SQVTM, ANQGSEA. Expressed TCRB transcripts got sequenced, as all isolated RNA was reverse transcribed. Method: immunoSEQ multiplex PCR; TCRdb's copy keeps in-frame clones and lacks some. This repertoire shows about 900,000 clones, roughly a sixth found once; its top ten account for around 0.02%. The source of this sequence is a woman aged 18 to 35 in good health. This rearrangement joins TRBV29-1 to TRBJ2-7; D might be TRBD2 (6 bases). Sequenced sample: naive CD4+ T cells from blood. CDR3 bases: TGCAGCGTTGACTCGGGAGTGGGGTACGAGCAGTACTTC. It codes for CSVDSGVGYEQYF.